This paragraph reports one TCR beta chain. The antigen it binds to is not known. No much larger clone is present one base from it, and per-base qualities are unavailable. This entry comes from a study of beta chain features in type 1 diabetes (dated by TCRdb to the late 2010s). Describing the broader study: Patients and healthy donors did not differ in mean age, gender distribution, total cell number or subset yield. A total of approximately 110,000,000 sorted cells were examined across all samples, and a strong correlation was observed between cell number per subset and RNA yield. The study compared the TCRB repertoires of sorted circulating CD4+ T cell subsets in recently diagnosed type 1 diabetes patients with those in matched healthy donors. Naive and central memory subsets were obtained from all 30 or so donors, but regulatory and stem cell-like memory subsets were isolated from only 8 patients and roughly eight healthy donors. General conclusions and limits of the study: PCR may preferentially amplify shorter templates, but because patient and control samples were amplified and corrected together, any resulting skew would affect both groups equally. Patients with type 1 diabetes made fewer insertions and deleted more nucleotides at VDJ recombination sites, implying thymic rearrangement abnormalities. Naive, central memory and regulatory TCRB repertoires appeared to be more similar among patients than among healthy donors. Because cDNA rather than genomic DNA was sequenced, highly expressing activated cells could have been over-represented, although no difference in activation and CD3 levels was found between groups. Only small numbers of individuals were included in the HLA sub-analyses, which left unresolved whether HLA type had any influence on TCRB rearrangement. In all four CD4+ subsets, TCRB CDR3 length was moderately but significantly shorter in type 1 diabetes patients.

A single peripheral blood draw of about 116 mL on average was collected from each donor into heparinised tubes. Naive, central memory, regulatory and stem cell-like memory CD4+ T cells were sorted on a BD FACSAria II using a panel including CD45RO, CCR7, CD25, CD127, CD95 and CD27. A purity above 95% was achieved for all sorted populations. PBMCs were isolated immediately by Lymphoprep density gradient centrifugation and stained directly without culture. So that batch effects would be minimized, each experiment stained and sorted samples in pairs, pairing one healthy donor with one patient. The entire isolated RNA was reverse transcribed using the High Capacity cDNA Reverse Transcription Kit, and thus expressed TCRB transcripts were sequenced. Deep immunoSEQ sequencing was applied to naive, central memory and regulatory T cell samples, giving an average of about 3.57 million total reads per sample. Sorted cells were lysed in RLT buffer, and RNA was extracted using DNase-treated RNeasy Micro or Mini kits according to cell number. To prevent cross-contamination, every cell subset was processed on its own, while patient and healthy donor samples were processed together. The immunoSEQ multiplex PCR was used to amplify TCRB sequences from cDNA, generating 87-bp fragments that spanned the CDR3 region. Sequencing of the amplicons was done on the Illumina HiSeq platform. Processing in the source paper ran as follows. Synthetic template baselines were used to correct PCR bias computationally, reads within Hamming distance 2 were collapsed, and singletons that could not be merged were discarded. Reads were aligned against IMGT to assign V, D and J genes, CDR3 length and insertions or deletions at six rearrangement sites. Within each subset, clonotype counts were normalized to the number of sorted cells before true diversity and Gini coefficients were calculated with the tcR R package. The overlap coefficient, calculated on TCRB nucleotide sequences, was used to quantify repertoire sharing. Out-of-frame TCRB sequences from naive cells were analyzed as a proxy for the pre-selection repertoire. In its TCRdb copy, this immuneACCESS table keeps in-frame sequences only and misses some clones. Where compared with another copy, unresolved V genes explain less than half of these, and the others have no known cause. The DNA gave D and trimming, while V, J and clone size come from that table. The sample table holds roughly 500,000 clones, of which 30% were seen once. Of the sample, 0.05% to 0.065% is held by the ten largest clones.

Trimming removed 4 bases from V and 5 bases from J, leaving 8 bases between the germline ends. The CDR3, from cysteine to phenylalanine, totals 13 residues. This entry keeps only the CDR3 DNA: 39 bases, framed from base 1. The germline V gene gives CDR1 as SGHTA and CDR2 as FQGNSA. The sample comprised naive CD4+ T cells from blood. What the cell subset or site label conveys for this sample: true naive CD4+ T cells. The rearranged chain carries TRBV7-2 and TRBJ2-2; no D gene can be assigned with confidence. The receptor comes from a young man in good health. The CDR3 protein is CASSSDFTGELFF. The bases are TGTGCCAGCAGCTCCGATTTTACCGGGGAGCTGTTTTTT.